This TCR beta chain was identified during a study of shared clonotypes between healthy human individuals. Study overall: With ages of 18 to 49, the donors were two women and three men.

Broader study findings: Sharing of clonotypes among donors was expected to vary with sequencing depth.

Of note for this clone: The antigen is not known.

Extraction of genomic DNA in unsorted samples used around 82 million PBMCs. The assay was immunoSEQ multiplex PCR, and TCRdb's table has in-frame clones only and misses some. Among around 510,000 clones listed, around 78% were seen once. CDR1 and CDR2 (germline): LNHDA, SQIVND (reference sequence). CDR3 length equals 14 residues. The V and J ends lost 7 bases and 1 base respectively, with 10 bases between them. The source is a woman in her thirties or forties in good health. Some clones in this sample may be carry-over from other donors' samples. J is TRBJ2-2 and V is TRBV19; no definite D call. The sequencing sample was made of PBMCs. The CDR3 nucleotides read TGTGCCAGTAATGGCCTGAGGAACACCGGGGAGCTGTTTTTT. It encodes CASNGLRNTGELFF.